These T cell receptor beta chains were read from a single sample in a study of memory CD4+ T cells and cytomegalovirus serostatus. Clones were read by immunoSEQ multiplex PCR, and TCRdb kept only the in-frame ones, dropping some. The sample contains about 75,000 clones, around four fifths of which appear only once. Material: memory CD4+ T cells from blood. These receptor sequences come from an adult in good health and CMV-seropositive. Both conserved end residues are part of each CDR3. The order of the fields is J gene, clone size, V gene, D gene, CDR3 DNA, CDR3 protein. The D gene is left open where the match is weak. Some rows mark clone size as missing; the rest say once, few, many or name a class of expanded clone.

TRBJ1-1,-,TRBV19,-,TGTGCCAGTAGTTGGAGGCGTCGCACTGAAGCTTTCTTT,CASSWRRRTEAFF
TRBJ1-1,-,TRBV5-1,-,TGCGCCAGCAGCTACGGGGGGCGGAGCACTGAAGCTTTCTTT,CASSYGGRSTEAFF
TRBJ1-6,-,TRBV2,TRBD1,TGTGCCAGCAGTGTGGGACAGCTTTATAATTCACCCCTCCACTTT,CASSVGQLYNSPLHF
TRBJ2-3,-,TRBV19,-,TGTGCCAGTAGTATGGGCGAGGGAGATACGCAGTATTTT,CASSMGEGDTQYF
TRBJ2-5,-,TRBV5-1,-,TGCGCCAGCAGTCGAATCCCGTCGGTAGAGACCCAGTACTTC,CASSRIPSVETQYF
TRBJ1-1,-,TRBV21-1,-,TGTGCCAGTAATGCGGGGTATAAAGAGAAGGACACTGAAGCTTTCTTT,CASNAGYKEKDTEAFF
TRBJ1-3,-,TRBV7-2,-,TGTGCCAGCAGCTTAGCGGGGGGGAACTCTGGAAACACCATATATTTT,CASSLAGGNSGNTIYF
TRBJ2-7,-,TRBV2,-,TGTGCCAGCAGTTGGGGGCGCCGATACGAGCAGTACTTC,CASSWGRRYEQYF
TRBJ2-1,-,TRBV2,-,TGTGCCAGCAGTGTCAAGGGGGGAAGCAATGAGCAGTTCTTC,CASSVKGGSNEQFF
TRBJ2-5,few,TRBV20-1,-,TGCAGTGCAGCTCATCAAGAGACCCAGTACTTC,CSAAHQETQYF
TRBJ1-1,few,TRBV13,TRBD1,TGTGCCAGCAGCTTAGTGGGGACAGGGGCGAACACTGAAGCTTTCTTT,CASSLVGTGANTEAFF
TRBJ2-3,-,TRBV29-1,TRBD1,TGCAGCGTTCGGACAGGGAAAACCCCTTCTGGCACAGATACGCAGTATTTT,CSVRTGKTPSGTDTQYF
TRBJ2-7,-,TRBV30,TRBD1,TGTGCCTGGAGTCCCCTGGGACAGGTGAACTTC,CAWSPLGQVNF
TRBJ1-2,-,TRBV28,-,TGTGCCAGCAGTCTTTCTGACAGGCACTATGGCTACACCTTC,CASSLSDRHYGYTF
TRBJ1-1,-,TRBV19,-,TGTGCCAGTAGTATATCGGGGTTGGGGAACACTGAAGCTTTCTTT,CASSISGLGNTEAFF
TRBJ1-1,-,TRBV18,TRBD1,TGTGCCAGCTCAAGGCAGGGGGTGACTGAAGCTTTCTTT,CASSRQGVTEAFF
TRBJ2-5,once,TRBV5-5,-,TGTGCCAGCAGCTATACAGCGTCCGGGGAGACCCAGTACTTC,CASSYTASGETQYF
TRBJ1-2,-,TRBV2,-,TGTGCCAGCGTTCGGGCGGGTTTGAGTGGCTACACCTTC,CASVRAGLSGYTF
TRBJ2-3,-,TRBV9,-,TGTGCCAGCAGCGTAGGCGGGCACGAAACAGATACGCAGTATTTT,CASSVGGHETDTQYF
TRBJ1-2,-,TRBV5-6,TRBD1,TGTGCCAGCAGCTCCCGGGACAGGGGCTCGAACTATGGCTACACCTTC,CASSSRDRGSNYGYTF
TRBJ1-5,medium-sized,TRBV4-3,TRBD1,TGCGCCAGCAGCCACGGGACAGGGAATACTCAGCCCCAGCATTTT,CASSHGTGNTQPQHF
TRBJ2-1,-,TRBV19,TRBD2,TGTGCCAGTAGTATAAGACGGGGGGGAAACAATGAGCAGTTCTTC,CASSIRRGGNNEQFF
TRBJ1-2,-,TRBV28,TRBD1,TGTGCCAGCAGCAAGGGACAGGGGCAGGACTATGGCTACACCTTC,CASSKGQGQDYGYTF
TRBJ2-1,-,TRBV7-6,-,TGTGCCAGCAGCTTACCGGTTTCTTTCGCTGAGCAGTTCTTC,CASSLPVSFAEQFF
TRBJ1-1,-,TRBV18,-,TGTGCCAGCTCAACTCGCCCGACGAACCCGAACACTGAAGCTTTCTTT,CASSTRPTNPNTEAFF